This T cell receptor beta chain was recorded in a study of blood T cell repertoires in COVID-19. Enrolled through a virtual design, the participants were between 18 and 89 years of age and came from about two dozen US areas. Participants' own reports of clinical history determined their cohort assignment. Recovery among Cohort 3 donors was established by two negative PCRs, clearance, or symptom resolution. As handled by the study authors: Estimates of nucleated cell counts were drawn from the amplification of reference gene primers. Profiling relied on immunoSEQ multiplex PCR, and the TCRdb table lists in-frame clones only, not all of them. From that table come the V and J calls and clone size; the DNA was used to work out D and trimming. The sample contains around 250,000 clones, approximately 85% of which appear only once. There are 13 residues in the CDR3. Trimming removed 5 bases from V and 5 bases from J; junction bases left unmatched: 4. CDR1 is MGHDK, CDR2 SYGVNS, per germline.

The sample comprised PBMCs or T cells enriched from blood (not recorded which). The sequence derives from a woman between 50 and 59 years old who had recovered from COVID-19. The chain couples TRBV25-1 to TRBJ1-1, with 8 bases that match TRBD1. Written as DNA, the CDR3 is TGTGCCAGCAGTTTGACAGGGGAGACTGAAGCTTTCTTT. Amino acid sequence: CASSLTGETEAFF.